What follows is one TCR beta chain and its context. The antigen remains undetermined. For the second PCR, which ran for roughly 6 to 12 cycles, a sample-barcoded 5' primer and a J-beta primer mix were used. Each TCR beta cDNA got a 12-nucleotide random molecular identifier. TCRdb ran MiXCR on the 5' RACE reads and lists one entry per CDR3 protein. The sample comprises 750,000 to 950,000 distinct CDR3 sequences, around 24% of which are singletons, and 2.5% to 3.5% rests with the top ten. The sample originates from a study of blood T cells in healthy people across ages. Whole-study results and caveats: Unsorted PBMC material precluded a definitive naive versus antigen-experienced comparison.

This CDR3 region has 14 residues. V lost 4 bases, J lost 2 bases, and 10 bases lay in between. Germline V gene sequence: CDR1 SGHVS, CDR2 FNYEAQ. These same data were also listed under a study on T cells of mothers and their children. That work states: From each mother came over 8 million TCR beta CDR3 reads, and from each child came roughly 2.9 million.

This chain uses TRBV7-6 with TRBJ2-3; D unclear. The receptor was isolated from a boy aged 5-17 years in good health. Material for sequencing was blood. The CDR3 bases are TGTGCCAGCAGCTACTCTCCCGTCACAGATACGCAGTATTTT. It codes for CASSYSPVTDTQYF.